This T cell receptor beta chain is drawn from a study of cytomegalovirus exposure and HLA in healthy donors. Study-level points and caveats: An assumption of roughly uniform sequencing depth across donors underlay the presence/absence analyses.

A note on this clone: Its antigen is still unknown.

The CDR3 totals 17 residues. CDR1 and CDR2 (germline): SGHTA, FQGNSA. The V end was cut by 2 bases, the J end by 2 bases, with 13 bases between. 13 Jbeta primers and 60 Vbeta primers were used for the PCR. TCRdb's copy holds only in-frame clones and misses some; the assay was immunoSEQ multiplex PCR. Of roughly 86,000 clones in the sample, about three quarters are singletons; the top ten hold approximately 5.7%. This chain links TRBV7-2 with TRBJ1-6; possibly TRBD1 for D (6 bases). The clonotype originates from a female donor in good health and CMV-seronegative. What was sequenced was PBMCs. CDR3 sequence (DNA): TGTGCCAGCAGCTTATTGTTGGGGGCAGCCTATAATTCACCCCTCCACTTT. As protein: CASSLLLGAAYNSPLHF. Filled out from reference TRBV7-2 and TRBJ1-6, the complete variable domain reads GAGVSQSPSNKVTEKGKDVELRCDPISGHTALYWYRQSLGQGLEFLIYFQGNSAPDKSGLPSDRFSAERTGGSVSTLTIQRTQQEDSAVYLCASSLLLGAAYNSPLHFGNGTRLTVT.